One sample yielded the 15 T cell receptor beta chains listed below, sequenced in a study of cytomegalovirus exposure and HLA in healthy donors. The PCR was carried out with 60 Vbeta primers and 13 Jbeta primers. The protocol was immunoSEQ multiplex PCR, while the TCRdb copy is restricted to in-frame clones and leaves out a portion. The profile shows tens of thousands of clones, around 82% of them singletons. The sample was PBMCs. The receptors come from a man aged 30 to 39 in good health and CMV-seropositive.

The chain has TRBV9 and TRBJ1-2; D remains ambiguous. V lost 3 bases, J lost 6 bases, and 9 bases lay in between. Germline CDR1 reads SGDLS; CDR2 reads YYNGEE. The CDR3 covers 12 residues. The CDR3 region is CASSGNRDGYTF. The CDR3 DNA reads as TGTGCCAGCAGCGGAAACAGAGATGGCTACACCTTC.

This chain connects TRBV19 to TRBJ1-5; D is possibly TRBD1 (6 bases). Deletions cut 4 bases from V and 0 bases from J, with 10 bases between. The CDR3 is 15 amino acids. Germline CDR1 is LNHDA and CDR2 is SQIVND (reference sequence). CDR3 sequence: CASSRGQYSNQPQHF. In nucleotides, the CDR3 is TGTGCCAGTAGTAGAGGACAGTATAGCAATCAGCCCCAGCATTTT.

This chain uses TRBV30 with TRBJ1-2; D possibly corresponds to TRBD1 (5 bases). V was trimmed by 0 bases and J by 8 bases, leaving 16 bases between them. CDR3 length: 14 residues. Per germline, CDR1 GTSNPN and CDR2 SVGIG (reference sequence). This CDR3 reads CAWSVQGRGVGYTF. In DNA, the CDR3 is TGTGCCTGGAGTGTGCAGGGAAGAGGTGTCGGCTACACCTTC.

This clone was recorded only once. The chain couples TRBV11-3 to TRBJ2-1, with D perhaps TRBD1 (5 bases). The ends were cut back, 4 bases at V and 6 bases at J, with 13 bases in the middle. The CDR3 covers 14 residues. Germline assignment: CDR1 SGHNT and CDR2 YENEEA. The CDR3 sequence: CASSSTSQGNEQFF. The CDR3 DNA is TGTGCCAGCAGCTCCACCTCCCAGGGCAATGAGCAGTTCTTC. Full variable domain (missing parts from reference TRBV11-3 and TRBJ2-1): EAGVVQSPRYKIIEKKQPVAFWCNPISGHNTLYWYLQNLGQGPELLIRYENEEAVDDSQLPKDRFSAERLKGVDSTLKIQPAELGDSAVYLCASSSTSQGNEQFFGPGTRLTVL.

This chain joins TRBV25-1 and TRBJ1-2; TRBD1 might be the D (5 bases). The CDR3 covers 12 residues. Germline V gives CDR1 MGHDK, CDR2 SYGVNS. V dropped 3 bases and J dropped 5 bases, with 7 bases sitting between them. The CDR3 DNA sequence: TGTGCCAGCAGTGATCGGGGGTATGGCTACACCTTC. It is translated as CASSDRGYGYTF.

The rearrangement uses TRBV15 and TRBJ2-7; TRBD1 matches at 7 bases. Germline CDR1 reads LNHNV; CDR2 reads YYDKDF (reference sequence). The V segment lost 1 base and the J segment 2 bases; nucleotides outside the gene matches: 8. This CDR3 is 16 amino acids long. The chain's CDR3 is CATSRVAETGTYEQYF. The DNA of the CDR3 is TGTGCCACCAGCAGAGTCGCGGAGACAGGGACCTACGAGCAGTACTTC.

V and J are TRBV4-2 and TRBJ2-2; D gene uncertain. V was clipped by 0 bases and J by 4 bases, with 6 bases between them. The germline V gene has CDR1 LGHNA and CDR2 YNFKEQ. The CDR3 is 14 residues long. CDR3 sequence: CASSQDPFTGELFF. The CDR3 bases are TGTGCCAGCAGCCAAGATCCGTTCACCGGGGAGCTGTTTTTT.

V gene TRBV11-2 combines with J gene TRBJ1-2; 7 nucleotides align to TRBD1. CDR1 is SGHAT and CDR2 is FQNNGV in the germline V gene. The V and J ends lost 5 bases and 7 bases, in that order; junction bases with no gene match: 13. The CDR3 sequence is 15 residues long. CDR3 residues: CASSGAGTVLSGYTF. The CDR3 DNA is TGTGCCAGCAGCGGTGCCGGGACAGTCCTCTCTGGCTACACCTTC. Complete variable domain (other parts from reference TRBV11-2 and TRBJ1-2): EAGVAQSPRYKIIEKRQSVAFWCNPISGHATLYWYQQILGQGPKLLIQFQNNGVVDDSQLPKDRFSAERLKGVDSTLKIQPAKLEDSAVYLCASSGAGTVLSGYTFGSGTRLTVV.

V gene TRBV10-3 combines with J gene TRBJ2-3; 7 bases align to TRBD2. Germline lookup yields CDR1 ENHRY and CDR2 SYGVKD. V lost 9 bases, J lost 4 bases, and 7 bases stayed unmatched. The CDR3 has 13 residues. The CDR3 bases are TGTGCCATGAGCGGGGCGAAGGCAGATACGCAGTATTTT. Amino acid sequence: CAMSGAKADTQYF.

V is TRBV28 and J is TRBJ2-1, with 13 bases matching TRBD2. V trimming: 9 bases; J trimming: 3 bases; junction bases outside the gene matches: 8. Germline lookup yields CDR1 MDHEN and CDR2 SYDVKM. The CDR3 contains 16 residues. CDR3 in DNA: TGTGCCAGTACCGGGACTAGCGGGGCCCGCTACAATGAGCAGTTCTTC. The encoded protein is CASTGTSGARYNEQFF.

The chain links TRBV5-8 to TRBJ1-2; TRBD1 matches 10 bases. The CDR3 spans 13 residues. CDR1 is SGHTS, CDR2 YDEGEE, per germline. V lost 9 bases to trimming and J lost 4 bases; unmatched junction nucleotides: 6. CDR3 in DNA: TGTGCCACGAGACAGGGGGCTAGCTATGGCTACACCTTC. This gives the protein CATRQGASYGYTF.

The gene calls are TRBV18 and TRBJ1-1; TRBD1 might be the D (6 bases). Trimming took off 4 bases at V and 2 bases at J, with 8 bases between the two ends. The germline gives CDR1 KGHSH, CDR2 LQKENI. The CDR3 totals 13 residues. The CDR3 sequence: CASSQQGNTEAFF. For the CDR3, the DNA is TGTGCCAGCTCACAACAGGGAAACACTGAAGCTTTCTTT.

The rearrangement joins TRBV5-4 to TRBJ2-2, with D hard to call. The germline V gene has CDR1 SGHNT and CDR2 YYREEE (reference sequence). The CDR3 is 12 amino acids. V shed 4 bases and J shed 6 bases, with 7 bases lying between them. CDR3 protein: CASSIRAGELFF. The CDR3 region has the DNA TGTGCCAGCAGCATAAGAGCCGGGGAGCTGTTTTTT.

The gene calls are TRBV19 and TRBJ2-7; possible D gene TRBD1, 6 bases. There are 15 residues in the CDR3. The V end was cut by 0 bases, the J end by 1 base, with 10 bases between. Looked up from germline, CDR1 is LNHDA and CDR2 is SQIVND (reference sequence). The CDR3 here is CASSIDGQGSYEQYF. For the CDR3, the DNA is TGTGCCAGTAGTATAGACGGCCAGGGGTCCTACGAGCAGTACTTC.

Comment on this clone: This is likely a read error, given that the CDR3 carries no conserved phenylalanine or tryptophan at its end. The chain links TRBV18 to TRBJ2-3; D is unclear. Germline V lookup: CDR1 KGHSH, CDR2 LQKENI. Trimming took off 0 bases at V and 2 bases at J, with 9 bases between the two ends. This CDR3 is built from 15 residues. The CDR3 protein is CASSPPVPNTDTQYL. CDR3 DNA sequence: TGTGCCAGCTCACCACCGGTGCCAAACACAGATACGCAGTATCTT.